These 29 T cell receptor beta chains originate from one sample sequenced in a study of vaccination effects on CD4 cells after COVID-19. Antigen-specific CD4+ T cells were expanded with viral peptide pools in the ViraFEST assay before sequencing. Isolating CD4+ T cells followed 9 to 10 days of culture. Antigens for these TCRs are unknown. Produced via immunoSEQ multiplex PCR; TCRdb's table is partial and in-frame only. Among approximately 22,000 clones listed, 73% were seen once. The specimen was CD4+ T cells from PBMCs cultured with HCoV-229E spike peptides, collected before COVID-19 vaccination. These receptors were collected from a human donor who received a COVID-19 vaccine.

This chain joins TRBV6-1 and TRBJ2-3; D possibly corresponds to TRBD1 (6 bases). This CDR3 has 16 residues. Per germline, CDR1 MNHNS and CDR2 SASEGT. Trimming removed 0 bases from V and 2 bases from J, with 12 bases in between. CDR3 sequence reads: CASSEAPGAVTDTQYF. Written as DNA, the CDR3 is TGTGCCAGCAGTGAAGCGCCAGGGGCGGTCACAGATACGCAGTATTTT.

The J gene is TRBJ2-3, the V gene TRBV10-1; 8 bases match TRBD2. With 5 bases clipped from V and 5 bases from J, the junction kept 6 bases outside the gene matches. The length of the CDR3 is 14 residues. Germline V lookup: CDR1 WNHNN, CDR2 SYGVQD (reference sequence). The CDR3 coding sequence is TGCGCCAGCAGTTTACGGGGGGGAAAAGATACGCAGTATTTT. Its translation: CASSLRGGKDTQYF.

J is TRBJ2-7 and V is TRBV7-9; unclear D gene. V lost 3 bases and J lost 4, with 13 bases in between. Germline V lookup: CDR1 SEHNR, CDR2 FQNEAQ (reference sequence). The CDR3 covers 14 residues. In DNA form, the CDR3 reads TGTGCCAGCAGCTTTGACTTGACCTTATACGAGCAGTACTTC. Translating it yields CASSFDLTLYEQYF.

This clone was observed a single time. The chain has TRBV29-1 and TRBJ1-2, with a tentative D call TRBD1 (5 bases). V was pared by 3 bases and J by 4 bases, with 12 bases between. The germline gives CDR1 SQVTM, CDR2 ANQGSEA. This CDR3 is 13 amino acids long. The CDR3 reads CSVDPGRGYGYTF. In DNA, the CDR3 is TGCAGCGTTGACCCGGGACGGGGCTATGGCTACACCTTC.

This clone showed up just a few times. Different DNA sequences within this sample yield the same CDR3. The CDR3 nucleotides read TGCGCCAGCAGTGAGGCAGAGATGCGTTCACCCCTCCACTTT. It codes for CASSEAEMRSPLHF. This chain connects TRBV10-1 to TRBJ1-6; no clear D gene. V dropped 2 bases and J dropped 9 bases, with 11 bases sitting between them. This CDR3 comprises 14 residues. Germline-derived CDR1 and CDR2 are WNHNN and SYGVQD (reference sequence).

The chain's CDR3 is CASLGGEKLFF. The DNA of the CDR3 is TGTGCAAGTTTGGGGGGGGAAAAACTGTTTTTT. The gene calls are TRBV12-2 and TRBJ1-4. TRBV12-2 is a pseudogene. The CDR3 loop spans 11 amino acids.

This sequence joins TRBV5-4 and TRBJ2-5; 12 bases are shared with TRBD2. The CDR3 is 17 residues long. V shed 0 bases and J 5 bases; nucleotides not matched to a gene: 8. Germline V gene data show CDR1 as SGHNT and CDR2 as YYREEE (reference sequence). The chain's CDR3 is CASSLDPSGGARETQYF. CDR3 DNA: TGTGCCAGCAGCTTGGACCCTAGCGGGGGGGCCAGGGAGACCCAGTACTTC.

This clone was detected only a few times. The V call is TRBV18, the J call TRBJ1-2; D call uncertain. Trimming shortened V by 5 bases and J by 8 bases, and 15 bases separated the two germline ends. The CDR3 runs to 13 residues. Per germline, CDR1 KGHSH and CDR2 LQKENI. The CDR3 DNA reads TGTGCCAGCTCAAGTCAGGATGGAATCGGCTACACCTTC. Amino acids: CASSSQDGIGYTF. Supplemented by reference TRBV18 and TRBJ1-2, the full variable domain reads NAGVMQNPRHLVRRRGQEARLRCSPMKGHSHVYWYRQLPEEGLKFMVYLQKENIIDESGMPKERFSAEFPKEGPSILRIQQVVRGDSAAYFCASSSQDGIGYTFGSGTRLTVV.

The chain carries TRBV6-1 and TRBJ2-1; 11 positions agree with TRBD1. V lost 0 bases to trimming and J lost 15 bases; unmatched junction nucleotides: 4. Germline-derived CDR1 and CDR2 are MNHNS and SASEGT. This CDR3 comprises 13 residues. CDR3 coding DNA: TGTGCCAGCAGTGAAGCGGACAGGGGGCGATGGTTCTTC. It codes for CASSEADRGRWFF.

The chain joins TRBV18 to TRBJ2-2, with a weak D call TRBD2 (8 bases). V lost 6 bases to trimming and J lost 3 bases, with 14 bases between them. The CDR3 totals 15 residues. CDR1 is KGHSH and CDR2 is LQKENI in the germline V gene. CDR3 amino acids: CASSPGGGHTGELFF. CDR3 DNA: TGTGCCAGCTCGCCGGGAGGGGGCCACACCGGGGAGCTGTTTTTT.

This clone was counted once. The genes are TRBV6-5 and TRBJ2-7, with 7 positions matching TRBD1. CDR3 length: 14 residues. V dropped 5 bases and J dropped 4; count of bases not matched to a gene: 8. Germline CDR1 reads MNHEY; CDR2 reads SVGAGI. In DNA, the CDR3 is TGTGCCAGCAGTAGAGACAGGGTTAGTTACGAGCAGTACTTC. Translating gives CASSRDRVSYEQYF.

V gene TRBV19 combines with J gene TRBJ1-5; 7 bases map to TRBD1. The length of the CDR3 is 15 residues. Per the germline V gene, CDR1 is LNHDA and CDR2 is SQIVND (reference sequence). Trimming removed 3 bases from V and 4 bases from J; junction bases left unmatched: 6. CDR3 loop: CASSIEGGLNQPQHF. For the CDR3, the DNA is TGTGCCAGTAGTATCGAAGGGGGCCTTAATCAGCCCCAGCATTTT.

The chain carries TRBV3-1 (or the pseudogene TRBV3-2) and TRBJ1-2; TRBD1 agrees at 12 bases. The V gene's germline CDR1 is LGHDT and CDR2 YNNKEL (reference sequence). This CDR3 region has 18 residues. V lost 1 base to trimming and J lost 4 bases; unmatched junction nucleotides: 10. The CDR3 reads CASSQVPGQGAFSYGYTF. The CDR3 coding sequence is TGTGCCAGCAGCCAAGTTCCGGGACAGGGGGCATTCAGCTATGGCTACACCTTC.

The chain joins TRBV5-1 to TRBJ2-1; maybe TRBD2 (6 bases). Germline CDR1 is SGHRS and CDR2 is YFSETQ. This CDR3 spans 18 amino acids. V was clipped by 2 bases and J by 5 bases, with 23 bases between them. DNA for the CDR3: TGCGCCAGCAGCTTTAGGGACTTGCCGCCGTTAATCAACAATGAGCAGTTCTTC. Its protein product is CASSFRDLPPLINNEQFF.

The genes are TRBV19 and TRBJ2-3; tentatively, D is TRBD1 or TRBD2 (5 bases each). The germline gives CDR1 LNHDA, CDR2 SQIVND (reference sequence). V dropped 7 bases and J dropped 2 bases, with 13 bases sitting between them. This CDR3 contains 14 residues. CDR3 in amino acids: CASTPRGATDTQYF. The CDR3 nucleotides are TGTGCCAGTACCCCGCGAGGGGCCACAGATACGCAGTATTTT.

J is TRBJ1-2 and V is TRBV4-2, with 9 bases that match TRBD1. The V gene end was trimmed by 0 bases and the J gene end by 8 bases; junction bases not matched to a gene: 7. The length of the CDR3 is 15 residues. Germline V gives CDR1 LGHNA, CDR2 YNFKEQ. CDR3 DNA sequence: TGTGCCAGCAGCCAAGAGGGGGACAGGGAGAACGGCTACACCTTC. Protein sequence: CASSQEGDRENGYTF.

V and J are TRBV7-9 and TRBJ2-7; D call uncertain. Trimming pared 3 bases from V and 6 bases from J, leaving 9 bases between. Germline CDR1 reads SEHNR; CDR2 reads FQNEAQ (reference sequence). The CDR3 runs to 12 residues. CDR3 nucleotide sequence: TGTGCCAGCAGCTTTCTTCAGTCCGAGCAGTACTTC. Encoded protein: CASSFLQSEQYF.

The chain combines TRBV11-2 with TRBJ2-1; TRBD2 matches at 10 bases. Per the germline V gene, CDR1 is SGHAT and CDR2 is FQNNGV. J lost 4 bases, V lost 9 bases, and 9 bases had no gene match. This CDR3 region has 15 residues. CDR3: CASNHLAGGYNEQFF. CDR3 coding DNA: TGTGCCAGTAATCATTTAGCGGGAGGATACAATGAGCAGTTCTTC.

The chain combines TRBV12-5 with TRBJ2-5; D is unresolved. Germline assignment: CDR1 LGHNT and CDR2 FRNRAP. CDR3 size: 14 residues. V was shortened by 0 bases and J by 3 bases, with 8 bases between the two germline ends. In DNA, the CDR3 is TGTGCTAGTGGTTTGGTCTGGGGTAAAGAGACCCAGTACTTC. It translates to CASGLVWGKETQYF.

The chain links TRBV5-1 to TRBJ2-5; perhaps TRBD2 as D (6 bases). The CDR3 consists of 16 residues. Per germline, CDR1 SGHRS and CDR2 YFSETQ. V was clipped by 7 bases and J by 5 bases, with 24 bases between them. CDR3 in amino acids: CASSVGALAGLETQYF. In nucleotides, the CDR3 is TGCGCCAGCTCGGTCGGGGCCCTGGCGGGATTGGAGACCCAGTACTTC.

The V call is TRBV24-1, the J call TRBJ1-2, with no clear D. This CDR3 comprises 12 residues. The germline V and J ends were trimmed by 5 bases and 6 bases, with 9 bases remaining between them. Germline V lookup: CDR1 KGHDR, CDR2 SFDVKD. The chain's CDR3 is CATSGGDDGYTF. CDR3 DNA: TGTGCCACCAGTGGTGGGGATGATGGCTACACCTTC.

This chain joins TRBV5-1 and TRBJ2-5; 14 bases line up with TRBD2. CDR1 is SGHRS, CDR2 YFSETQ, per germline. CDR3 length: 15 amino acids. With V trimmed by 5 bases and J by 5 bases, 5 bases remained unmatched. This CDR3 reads CASRTGTSGGETQYF. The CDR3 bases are TGCGCCAGCAGGACCGGGACTAGCGGGGGTGAGACCCAGTACTTC.

This CDR3 is CASSREPGSPSGNTIYF. CDR3 bases: TGCGCCAGCAGCCGCGAGCCAGGGAGTCCCTCTGGAAACACCATATATTTT. The V gene is TRBV4-1, the J gene TRBJ1-3; tentatively, D is TRBD1 (5 bases). Deletions cut 4 bases from V and 0 bases from J, with 16 bases between. Germline V gives CDR1 MGHRA, CDR2 YSYEKL. CDR3 length: 17 residues.

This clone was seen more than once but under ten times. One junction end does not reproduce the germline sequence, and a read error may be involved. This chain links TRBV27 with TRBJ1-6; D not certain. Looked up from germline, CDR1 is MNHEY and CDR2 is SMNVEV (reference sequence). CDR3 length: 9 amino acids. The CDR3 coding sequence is TGTGCCAGCCGTTTACCCCTCCACTTT. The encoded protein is CASRLPLHF.

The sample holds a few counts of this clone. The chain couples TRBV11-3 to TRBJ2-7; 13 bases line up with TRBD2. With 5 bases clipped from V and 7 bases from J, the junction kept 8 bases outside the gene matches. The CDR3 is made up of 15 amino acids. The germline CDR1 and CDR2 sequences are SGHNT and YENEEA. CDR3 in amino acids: CASSRGTSGIREQYF. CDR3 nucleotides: TGTGCCAGCAGCCGTGGGACTAGCGGGATTCGAGAGCAGTACTTC.

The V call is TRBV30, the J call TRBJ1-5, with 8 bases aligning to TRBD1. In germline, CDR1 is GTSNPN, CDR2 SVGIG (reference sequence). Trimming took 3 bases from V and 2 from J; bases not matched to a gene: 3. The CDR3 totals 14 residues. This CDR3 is CAWRDRGGNQPQHF. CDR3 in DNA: TGTGCCTGGAGAGACAGGGGTGGCAATCAGCCCCAGCATTTT.

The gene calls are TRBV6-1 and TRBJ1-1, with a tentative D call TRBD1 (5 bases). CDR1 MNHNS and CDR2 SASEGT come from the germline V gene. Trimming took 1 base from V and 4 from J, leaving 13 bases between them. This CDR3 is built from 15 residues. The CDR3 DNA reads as TGTGCCAGCAGTGAAGAGGAGGGGTCGGGCACTGAAGCTTTCTTT. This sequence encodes CASSEEEGSGTEAFF.

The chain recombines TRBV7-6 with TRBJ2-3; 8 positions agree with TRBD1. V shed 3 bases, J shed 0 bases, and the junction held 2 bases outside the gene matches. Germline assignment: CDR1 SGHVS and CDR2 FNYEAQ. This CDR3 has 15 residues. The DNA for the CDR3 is TGTGCCAGCAGCTTGACAGGGGCTAGCACAGATACGCAGTATTTT. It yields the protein CASSLTGASTDTQYF.

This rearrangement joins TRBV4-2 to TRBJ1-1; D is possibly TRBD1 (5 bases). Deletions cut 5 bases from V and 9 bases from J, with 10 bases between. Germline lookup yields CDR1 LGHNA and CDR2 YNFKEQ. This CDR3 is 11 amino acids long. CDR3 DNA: TGTGCCAGCAGCGGAGACAGCCAAGCTTTCTTT. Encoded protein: CASSGDSQAFF.